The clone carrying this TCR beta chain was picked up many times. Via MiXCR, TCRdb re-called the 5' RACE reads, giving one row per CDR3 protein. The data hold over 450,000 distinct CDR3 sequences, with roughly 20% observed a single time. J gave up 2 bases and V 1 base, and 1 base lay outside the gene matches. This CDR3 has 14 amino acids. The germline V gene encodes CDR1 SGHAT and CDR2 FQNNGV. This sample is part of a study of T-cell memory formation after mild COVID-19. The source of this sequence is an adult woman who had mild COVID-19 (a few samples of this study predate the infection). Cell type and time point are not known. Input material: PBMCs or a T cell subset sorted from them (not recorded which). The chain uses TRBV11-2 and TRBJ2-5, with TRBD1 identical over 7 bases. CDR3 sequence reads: CASSLVDRQETQYF. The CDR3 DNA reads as TGTGCCAGCAGCTTAGTGGACAGGCAAGAGACCCAGTACTTC.